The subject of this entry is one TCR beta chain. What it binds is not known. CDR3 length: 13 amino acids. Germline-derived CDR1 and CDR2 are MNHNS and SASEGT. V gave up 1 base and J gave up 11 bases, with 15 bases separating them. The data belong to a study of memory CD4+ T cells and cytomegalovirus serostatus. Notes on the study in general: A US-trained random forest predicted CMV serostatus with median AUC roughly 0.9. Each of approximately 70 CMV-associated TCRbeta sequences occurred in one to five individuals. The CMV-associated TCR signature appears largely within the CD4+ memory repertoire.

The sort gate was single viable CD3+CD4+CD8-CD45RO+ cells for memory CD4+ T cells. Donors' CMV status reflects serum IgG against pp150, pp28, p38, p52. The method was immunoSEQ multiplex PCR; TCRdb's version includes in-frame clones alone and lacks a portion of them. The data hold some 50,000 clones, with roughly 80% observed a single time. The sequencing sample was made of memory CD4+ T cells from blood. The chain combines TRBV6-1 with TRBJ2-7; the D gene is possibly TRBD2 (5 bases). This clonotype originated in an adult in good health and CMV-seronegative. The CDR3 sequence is CASSEEGGSSKYF. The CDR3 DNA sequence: TGTGCCAGCAGTGAAGAGGGCGGGTCGAGTAAGTACTTC.